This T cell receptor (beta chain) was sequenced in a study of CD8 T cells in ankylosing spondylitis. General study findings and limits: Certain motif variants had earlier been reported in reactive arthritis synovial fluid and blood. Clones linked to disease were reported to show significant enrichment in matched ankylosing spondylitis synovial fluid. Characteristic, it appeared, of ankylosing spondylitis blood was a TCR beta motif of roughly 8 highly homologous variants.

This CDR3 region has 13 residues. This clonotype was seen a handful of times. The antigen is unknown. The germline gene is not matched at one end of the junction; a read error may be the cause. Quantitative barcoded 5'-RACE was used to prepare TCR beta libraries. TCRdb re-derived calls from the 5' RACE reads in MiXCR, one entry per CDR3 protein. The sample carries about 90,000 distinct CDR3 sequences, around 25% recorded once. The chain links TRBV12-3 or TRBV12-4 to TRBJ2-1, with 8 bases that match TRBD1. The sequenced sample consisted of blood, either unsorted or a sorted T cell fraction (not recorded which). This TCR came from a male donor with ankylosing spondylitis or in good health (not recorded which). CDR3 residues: CASSLGSDRVSHF. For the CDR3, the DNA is TGTGCCAGCAGTTTAGGTTCGGACAGGGTGTCTCACTTC.